Following are 17 T cell receptor beta chains from one sample sequenced in a study of neoadjuvant nivolumab and ipilimumab in lung cancer. TCRdb keeps only in-frame clones here, not all; method: immunoSEQ multiplex PCR. The table has thousands of clones, roughly 76% seen once. The material sequenced was tumor tissue, taken after neoadjuvant nivolumab, alone or with ipilimumab, at or shortly before surgery. The origin of the receptors is an adult with non-small cell lung cancer.

The chain couples TRBV10-2 to TRBJ2-7; 8 bases are a match to TRBD2. Looked up from germline, CDR1 is WSHSY and CDR2 is SAAADI. J lost 4 bases, V lost 2 bases, and 4 bases had no gene match. This CDR3 has 14 residues. This chain's CDR3 is CASSESGRGYEQYF. CDR3 sequence (DNA): TGCGCCAGCAGTGAGAGCGGGAGAGGGTACGAGCAGTACTTC.

This clone was counted once. V is TRBV7-8 and J is TRBJ2-7, with TRBD2 as a possible D gene (6 bases). This CDR3 has 15 amino acids. With 5 bases removed from V and 2 bases from J, the gap between germline ends came to 16 bases. Germline V gives CDR1 SGHVS, CDR2 FQNEAQ. The CDR3 here is CASSPLRGRTYEQYF. The CDR3 DNA reads TGTGCCAGCAGCCCTCTACGGGGGAGGACCTACGAGCAGTACTTC.

This clone has more than one count but fewer than ten. The V and J genes are TRBV25-1 and TRBJ1-1; maybe TRBD1 (5 bases). V lost 8 bases to trimming and J lost 4 bases, with 17 bases between them. The CDR3 extends over 14 amino acids. Germline V gene sequence: CDR1 MGHDK, CDR2 SYGVNS. Written as DNA, the CDR3 is TGTGCCAGCGGAGATCTTGGGGGATTCACTGAAGCTTTCTTT. This translates into CASGDLGGFTEAFF.

The chain recombines TRBV11-3 with TRBJ2-2; the D is unclear. The germline V gene has CDR1 SGHNT and CDR2 YENEEA. V was pared by 1 base and J by 7 bases, with 10 bases between. CDR3 size: 14 residues. The CDR3: CASSLGRQSGELFF. The CDR3 DNA reads as TGTGCCAGCAGCTTAGGAAGGCAGAGCGGGGAGCTGTTTTTT.

The rearrangement joins TRBV5-5 to TRBJ2-2; D is undetermined. From germline, CDR1 is SGHKS and CDR2 YYEKEE (reference sequence). CDR3 size: 14 residues. The ends were cut back, 0 bases at V and 4 bases at J, with 7 bases in the middle. The CDR3 nucleotides are TGTGCCAGCAGCTTGGTAGCCTCCACCGGGGAGCTGTTTTTT. It yields the protein CASSLVASTGELFF.

CDR3 nucleotides: TGTGCCAGCAGCCAAAAGTGGGGGGACGGTGAAAAACTGTTTTTT. As protein: CASSQKWGDGEKLFF. This chain uses TRBV5-5 with TRBJ1-4, with D perhaps matching TRBD1 (5 bases). CDR3 length: 15 residues. CDR1 and CDR2 from the germline V gene are SGHKS and YYEKEE (reference sequence). V lost 4 bases and J 7 bases, leaving 17 bases between the germline ends.

The V call is TRBV28, the J call TRBJ1-1; 10 bases line up with TRBD1. The CDR3 length is 17 residues. The germline V gene has CDR1 MDHEN and CDR2 SYDVKM. V gave up 1 base and J gave up 5 bases; unmatched junction bases: 10. For the CDR3, the DNA is TGTGCCAGCAGTTTATACCTCTGGACAGGGGGTAAAACTGAAGCTTTCTTT. It codes for CASSLYLWTGGKTEAFF.

J is TRBJ1-4 and V is TRBV19; no clear D. Trimming left V 4 bases short and J 6 bases short, with 6 bases between. From germline, CDR1 is LNHDA and CDR2 SQIVND (reference sequence). There are 12 residues in the CDR3. CDR3 protein: CASSSGYEKLFF. The CDR3 region has the DNA TGTGCCAGTAGTAGCGGATATGAAAAACTGTTTTTT.

The CDR3 sequence is CASSSPGQAGQEEQYF. CDR3 bases: TGTGCCAGCAGTTCCCCGGGACAGGCCGGCCAAGAGGAGCAGTACTTC. The chain combines TRBV6-5 with TRBJ2-7; 8 bases are a match to TRBD1. V trimming: 4 bases; J trimming: 7 bases; junction bases outside the gene matches: 15. The length of the CDR3 is 16 residues. Germline V lookup: CDR1 MNHEY, CDR2 SVGAGI.

The chain is built from TRBV5-4 and TRBJ2-7; D unclear. V was pared by 0 bases and J by 0 bases, with 10 bases between. This CDR3 region has 15 residues. CDR1 is SGHNT and CDR2 is YYREEE in the germline V gene (reference sequence). The CDR3 DNA sequence: TGTGCCAGCAGCTTGGGCGCAGATGCCTCCTACGAGCAGTACTTC. Protein product: CASSLGADASYEQYF.

The rearrangement joins TRBV10-3 to TRBJ1-2; D remains ambiguous. Germline lookup yields CDR1 ENHRY and CDR2 SYGVKD. The CDR3 sequence is 14 residues long. Trimming pared 3 bases from V and 5 bases from J, leaving 13 bases between. In DNA form, the CDR3 reads TGTGCCATCAGTGAACCCAGAGGTCCTTATGGCTACACCTTC. Translated: CAISEPRGPYGYTF.

This clone was detected only a few times. V and J are TRBV7-9 and TRBJ2-5; maybe TRBD2 (6 bases). Germline CDR1 is SEHNR and CDR2 is FQNEAQ (reference sequence). The CDR3 sequence is 14 residues long. V was trimmed by 5 bases and J by 5 bases, leaving 15 bases between them. The CDR3 protein is CASSPGSSMETQYF. CDR3 in DNA: TGTGCCAGCAGCCCCGGGAGTAGTATGGAGACCCAGTACTTC.

This clone was seen only once. J is TRBJ2-5 and V is TRBV7-2; the match to TRBD1 covers 8 bases. CDR3 length equals 15 residues. Germline values: CDR1 SGHTA, CDR2 FQGNSA. J was trimmed by 5 bases and V by 2 bases; bases with no gene match: 7. The CDR3 region is CASSLQGAAWETQYF. The DNA for the CDR3 is TGTGCCAGCAGCTTACAGGGGGCGGCTTGGGAGACCCAGTACTTC.

J is TRBJ1-2 and V is TRBV29-1; no clear D gene. This CDR3 region has 17 residues. V shed 3 bases and J shed 4 bases, with 24 bases lying between them. CDR1 and CDR2 from the germline V gene are SQVTM and ANQGSEA. The DNA for the CDR3 is TGCAGCGTTGAGGAGCCAATACCCGTTGGAAGGATCTATGGCTACACCTTC. Amino acids: CSVEEPIPVGRIYGYTF.

This chain connects TRBV20-1 to TRBJ2-3; no clear D. The CDR3 has 10 amino acids. V shed 3 bases and J shed 6 bases, with 4 bases lying between them. CDR1 DFQATT and CDR2 SNEGSKA come from the germline V gene (reference sequence). This chain's CDR3 is CSARIDTQYF. DNA for the CDR3: TGCAGTGCTAGGATTGATACGCAGTATTTT.

The table lists this clone with a few counts. This rearrangement joins TRBV2 to TRBJ2-3; D might be TRBD1 (6 bases). CDR1 is SNHLY and CDR2 is FYNNEI in the germline V gene. V was clipped by 4 bases and J by 2 bases, with 16 bases between them. There are 16 residues in the CDR3. The CDR3 bases are TGTGCCAGCAGTGGAAGGACAGTCCTCTTCACAGATACGCAGTATTTT. It codes for CASSGRTVLFTDTQYF.

V usage is TRBV18 and J usage is TRBJ2-1; D unclear. Germline CDR1 KGHSH, CDR2 LQKENI. This CDR3 has 15 residues. The ends were cut back, 0 bases at V and 2 bases at J, with 8 bases in the middle. The CDR3 region is CASSPPNHPYNEQFF. CDR3 coding DNA: TGTGCCAGCTCACCACCGAATCACCCCTACAATGAGCAGTTCTTC.